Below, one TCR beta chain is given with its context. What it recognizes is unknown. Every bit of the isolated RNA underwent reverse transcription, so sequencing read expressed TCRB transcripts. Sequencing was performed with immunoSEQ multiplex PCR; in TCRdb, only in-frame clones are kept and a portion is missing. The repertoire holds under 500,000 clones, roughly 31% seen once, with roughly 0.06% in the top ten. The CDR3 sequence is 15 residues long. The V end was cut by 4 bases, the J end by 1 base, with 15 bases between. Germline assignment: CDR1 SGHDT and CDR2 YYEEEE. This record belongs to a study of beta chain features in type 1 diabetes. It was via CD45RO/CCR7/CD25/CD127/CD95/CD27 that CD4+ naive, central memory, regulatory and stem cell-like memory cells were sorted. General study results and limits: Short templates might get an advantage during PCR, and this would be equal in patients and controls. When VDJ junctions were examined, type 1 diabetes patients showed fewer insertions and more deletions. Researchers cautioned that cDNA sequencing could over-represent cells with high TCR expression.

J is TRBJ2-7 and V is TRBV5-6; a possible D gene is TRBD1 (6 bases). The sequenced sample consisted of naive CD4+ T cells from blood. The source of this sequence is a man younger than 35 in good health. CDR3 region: CASSGYDRPSYEQYF. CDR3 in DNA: TGTGCCAGCAGCGGATATGACAGGCCTTCCTACGAGCAGTACTTC.